A single sample gave rise to the 24 T cell receptor beta chains below, sequenced in a study of T cell changes during pregnancy in multiple sclerosis. Here immunoSEQ multiplex PCR was the method, and the copy in TCRdb shows in-frame clones only, minus some. The sample holds 30,000 or so clones; about nine tenths are singletons and the top ten take 6% to 6.5%. The sequenced sample was CD8+ T cells from peripheral blood mononuclear cells, obtained before pregnancy. The receptors shown here come from a female donor with multiple sclerosis, enrolled in a pregnancy study.

The V call is TRBV6-4, the J call TRBJ2-3, with D possibly TRBD2 on 6 matching bases. The CDR3 extends over 17 amino acids. V was pared by 0 bases and J by 0 bases, with 13 bases between. Germline V gene data show CDR1 as MRHNA and CDR2 as SNTAGT. The CDR3 DNA reads TGTGCCAGCAGTGACTCTGCTGAGGGACTCAGCACAGATACGCAGTATTTT. This translates into CASSDSAEGLSTDTQYF.

V is TRBV28 and J is TRBJ2-7; 8 bases agree with TRBD1. V was clipped by 7 bases and J by 2 bases; unmatched bases: 7. The CDR3 loop spans 14 amino acids. Germline V lookup: CDR1 MDHEN, CDR2 SYDVKM. CDR3 in amino acids: CASKETGVAYEQYF. DNA for the CDR3: TGTGCCAGCAAGGAGACAGGGGTGGCCTACGAGCAGTACTTC.

This chain uses TRBV4-3 with TRBJ2-7; TRBD2 is a possible D gene (6 bases). Trimming removed 0 bases from V and 2 bases from J, with 14 bases in between. The germline V gene has CDR1 LGHNA and CDR2 YSLEER. This CDR3 region has 16 residues. CDR3 in DNA: TGCGCCAGCAGCCAAGATCGGACTATAGGGACCTACGAGCAGTACTTC. It specifies CASSQDRTIGTYEQYF.

This chain joins TRBV25-1 and TRBJ2-5; D may be TRBD2 (5 bases). From germline, CDR1 is MGHDK and CDR2 SYGVNS. V was cut by 0 bases and J by 7 bases, with 6 bases left in between. This CDR3 comprises 12 residues. CDR3 residues: CASSEYAGTQYF. The CDR3 nucleotides read TGTGCCAGCAGTGAATATGCGGGGACCCAGTACTTC.

The chain has TRBV7-9 and TRBJ2-1, with D possibly matching TRBD2 (5 bases). The V gene's germline CDR1 is SEHNR and CDR2 FQNEAQ (reference sequence). The CDR3 spans 11 residues. The DNA of the CDR3 is TGTGCGGGGAGCTCCTACAATGAGCAGTTCTTC. It encodes CAGSSYNEQFF.

The gene calls are TRBV6-4 and TRBJ2-3, with TRBD2 matching 11 bases. V lost 2 bases to trimming and J lost 8 bases; unmatched junction nucleotides: 6. The CDR3 spans 15 residues. In germline, CDR1 is MRHNA, CDR2 SNTAGT. The CDR3 is CASSDGIAGGGTQYF. CDR3 in DNA: TGTGCCAGCAGTGACGGAATAGCGGGAGGGGGTACGCAGTATTTT.

The chain carries TRBV28 and TRBJ2-5; 10 bases align to TRBD1. J was trimmed by 2 bases and V by 6 bases; bases with no gene match: 9. Germline loops: CDR1 MDHEN, CDR2 SYDVKM. CDR3 length equals 16 residues. Written as DNA, the CDR3 is TGTGCCAGCAGACCTCGGGACAGGGGTGAACAAGAGACCCAGTACTTC. Amino acid sequence: CASRPRDRGEQETQYF.

The chain combines TRBV7-6 with TRBJ1-1; a weak D match, TRBD1 (5 bases). The germline V gene has CDR1 SGHVS and CDR2 FNYEAQ. Between the trimmed V and J ends, which lost 5 bases and 5 bases, there was a span of 15 bases. There are 14 residues in the CDR3. The CDR3 region has the DNA TGTGCCAGCAGCCCCATTGGGGGGAAAACTGAAGCTTTCTTT. Protein: CASSPIGGKTEAFF. The full variable domain, rest sourced from reference TRBV7-6 and TRBJ1-1, is GAGVSQSPRYKVTKRGQDVALRCDPISGHVSLYWYRQALGQGPEFLTYFNYEAQQDKSGLPNDRFSAERPEGSISTLTIQRTEQRDSAMYRCASSPIGGKTEAFFGQGTRLTVV.

A single count supports this clone. The V gene is TRBV7-2, the J gene TRBJ2-3, with TRBD2 matching over 9 bases. J gave up 2 bases and V 5 bases, and 8 bases lay outside the gene matches. The germline V gene has CDR1 SGHTA and CDR2 FQGNSA. This CDR3 is built from 16 residues. The CDR3 spells CASSPPTSGLTDTQYF. DNA of the CDR3: TGTGCCAGCAGCCCGCCGACTAGCGGACTCACAGATACGCAGTATTTT.

The chain joins TRBV19 to TRBJ1-1, with D possibly matching TRBD1 (6 bases). The CDR3 is 13 residues long. Germline-derived CDR1 and CDR2 are LNHDA and SQIVND (reference sequence). The V gene lost 3 bases and the J gene lost 8 bases, with 13 bases spanning the gap. CDR3 sequence reads: CASSILPGEEAFF. The CDR3 nucleotides are TGTGCCAGTAGTATTCTTCCAGGGGAAGAAGCTTTCTTT.

The gene calls are TRBV7-9 and TRBJ2-6; D might be TRBD2 (6 bases). The CDR3 is 16 residues long. CDR1 and CDR2 (germline): SEHNR, FQNEAQ (reference sequence). Trimming stripped 4 bases from V and 1 base from J, with 11 bases between. In nucleotides, the CDR3 is TGTGCCAGCAGCTATCCCCTAGCGTCTGGGGCCAACGTCCTGACTTTC. It encodes CASSYPLASGANVLTF.

J is TRBJ2-7 and V is TRBV7-9; 9 bases map to TRBD2. The V and J ends lost 5 bases and 0 bases, in that order; junction bases with no gene match: 5. Germline CDR1 and CDR2: SEHNR and FQNEAQ (reference sequence). This CDR3 has 15 amino acids. This chain's CDR3 is CASSNIAGVSYEQYF. CDR3 sequence (DNA): TGTGCCAGCAGCAACATAGCGGGAGTCTCCTACGAGCAGTACTTC.

DNA for the CDR3: TGTGCCAGCAGCTTAGCGCCAGGGCCCTCTGCCTACGAGCAGTACTTC. Translated, it gives CASSLAPGPSAYEQYF. The V gene is TRBV7-6, the J gene TRBJ2-7, with D possibly TRBD1 on 5 matching bases. V was trimmed by 0 bases and J by 2 bases, leaving 14 bases between them. There are 16 residues in the CDR3. CDR1 is SGHVS and CDR2 is FNYEAQ in the germline V gene.

The chain uses TRBV5-4 and TRBJ1-2; 7 bases are a match to TRBD1. The germline CDR1 and CDR2 sequences are SGHNT and YYREEE (reference sequence). With V trimmed by 3 bases and J by 4 bases, 6 bases remained unmatched. The CDR3 spans 14 residues. CDR3 sequence reads: CASSSTGLAYGYTF. The CDR3 nucleotides are TGTGCCAGCAGCTCGACAGGGTTGGCCTATGGCTACACCTTC.

This clone showed up just a few times. The chain recombines TRBV6-4 with TRBJ2-5; 11 bases are a match to TRBD1. Trimming took 6 bases from V and 1 from J; bases not matched to a gene: 4. Per germline, CDR1 MRHNA and CDR2 SNTAGT. The length of the CDR3 is 15 residues. The CDR3: CASSPGQGGQETQYF. The CDR3 bases are TGTGCCAGCAGCCCGGGACAGGGGGGCCAAGAGACCCAGTACTTC.

This chain uses TRBV9 with TRBJ2-7; D ambiguous. The CDR3 is made up of 14 amino acids. CDR1 and CDR2 from the germline V gene are SGDLS and YYNGEE. Trimming cost V 2 bases and J 3 bases, with 12 bases left between them. CDR3 in DNA: TGTGCCAGCAGCGTCGACTCCCTAAACTACGAGCAGTACTTC. Its translation: CASSVDSLNYEQYF.

This clone has just one count. The J gene is TRBJ2-3, the V gene TRBV5-6; the D gene is possibly TRBD1 (5 bases). The germline gives CDR1 SGHDT, CDR2 YYEEEE. V was pared by 0 bases and J by 0 bases, with 8 bases between. This CDR3 is built from 15 residues. CDR3 in amino acids: CASSLAQDSTDTQYF. CDR3 nucleotides: TGTGCCAGCAGCTTGGCACAGGATAGCACAGATACGCAGTATTTT.

V usage is TRBV4-2 and J usage is TRBJ1-2, with D perhaps matching TRBD1 (6 bases). Germline CDR1 and CDR2: LGHNA and YNFKEQ. Trimming pared 0 bases from V and 7 bases from J, leaving 15 bases between. This CDR3 has 15 residues. The CDR3 loop is CASSQDRGGPFGYTF. CDR3 nucleotides: TGTGCCAGCAGCCAAGATAGGGGGGGTCCCTTTGGCTACACCTTC.

V is TRBV28 and J is TRBJ2-3, with 7 positions matching TRBD2. V lost 6 bases to trimming and J lost 4 bases; unmatched junction nucleotides: 13. Germline V gene data show CDR1 as MDHEN and CDR2 as SYDVKM. The CDR3 consists of 16 residues. The CDR3 loop reads CASSSRTSLGADTQYF. The CDR3 bases are TGTGCCAGCAGCTCACGGACTAGTCTAGGTGCAGATACGCAGTATTTT.

CDR3 loop: CTSSQDWLTAGGAKNIQYF. CDR3 DNA: TGCACCAGCAGCCAAGATTGGTTAACGGCGGGAGGGGCCAAAAACATTCAGTACTTC. The V and J genes are TRBV1 and TRBJ2-4; TRBD2, the D gene given by the table, was not confirmed from the DNA. TRBV1 is a listed pseudogene. This CDR3 is built from 19 residues.

J is TRBJ2-1 and V is TRBV28; weak D call: TRBD1 (5 bases). This CDR3 comprises 16 residues. Trimming left V 1 base short and J 1 base short, with 11 bases between. The germline CDR1 and CDR2 sequences are MDHEN and SYDVKM. This CDR3 is CASSLSDIESYNEQFF. CDR3 nucleotide sequence: TGTGCCAGCAGTTTATCGGACATAGAATCCTACAATGAGCAGTTCTTC. The variable domain in full, with the rest retrieved from reference TRBV28 and TRBJ2-1, is DVKVTQSSRYLVKRTGEKVFLECVQDMDHENMFWYRQDPGLGLRLIYFSYDVKMKEKGDIPEGYSVSREKKERFSLILESASTNQTSMYLCASSLSDIESYNEQFFGPGTRLTVL.

J is TRBJ1-5 and V is TRBV27; D is perhaps TRBD1 (5 bases). The CDR3 extends over 14 amino acids. Trimming took 2 bases from V and 6 from J, leaving 11 bases between them. Germline V gene lookup returns CDR1 MNHEY and CDR2 SMNVEV (reference sequence). CDR3 coding DNA: TGTGCCAGCAGTTTAGACAGTGTCACTCAGCCCCAGCATTTT. Translated, it gives CASSLDSVTQPQHF.

A few counts support this clone. J is TRBJ2-7 and V is TRBV19; 8 bases line up with TRBD2. The germline gives CDR1 LNHDA, CDR2 SQIVND (reference sequence). The CDR3 covers 14 residues. J lost 3 bases, V lost 5 bases, and 6 bases had no gene match. DNA of the CDR3: TGTGCCAGTAGTGAAAACGGGAGGGGCTACGAGCAGTACTTC. Translated, it gives CASSENGRGYEQYF.

V and J are TRBV19 and TRBJ2-7; 8 nucleotides agree with TRBD2. V lost 3 bases to trimming and J lost 3 bases; unmatched junction nucleotides: 16. From germline, CDR1 is LNHDA and CDR2 SQIVND (reference sequence). The CDR3 length is 18 residues. CDR3 in amino acids: CASSMSGRPGLGGYEQYF. The CDR3 DNA is TGTGCCAGTAGTATGTCGGGACGGCCGGGACTAGGGGGCTACGAGCAGTACTTC. Full variable domain (rest looked up from reference TRBV19 and TRBJ2-7): DGGITQSPKYLFRKEGQNVTLSCEQNLNHDAMYWYRQDPGQGLRLIYYSQIVNDFQKGDIAEGYSVSREKKESFPLTVTSAQKNPTAFYLCASSMSGRPGLGGYEQYFGPGTRLTVT.